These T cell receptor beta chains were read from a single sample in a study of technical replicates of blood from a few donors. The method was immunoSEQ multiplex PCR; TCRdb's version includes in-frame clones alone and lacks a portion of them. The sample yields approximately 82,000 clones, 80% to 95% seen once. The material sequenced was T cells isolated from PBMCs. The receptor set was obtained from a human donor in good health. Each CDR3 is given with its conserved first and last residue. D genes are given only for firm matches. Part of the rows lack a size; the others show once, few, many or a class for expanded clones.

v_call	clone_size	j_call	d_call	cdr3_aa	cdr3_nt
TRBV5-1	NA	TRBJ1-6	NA	CASSLLGGANSPLHF	TGCGCCAGCAGCTTGTTGGGGGGTGCTAATTCACCCCTCCACTTT
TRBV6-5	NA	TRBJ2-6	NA	CASSAVRSGANVLTF	TGTGCCAGCAGTGCGGTAAGGTCTGGGGCCAACGTCCTGACTTTC
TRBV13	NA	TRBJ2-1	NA	CASSPGLSDEQFF	TGTGCCAGCAGTCCCGGGTTAAGCGATGAGCAGTTCTTC
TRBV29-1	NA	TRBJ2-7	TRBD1	CSVFLRDSSYEQYF	TGCAGCGTTTTCCTTCGGGACAGTTCCTACGAGCAGTACTTC
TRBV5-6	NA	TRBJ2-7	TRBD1	CASSPRQGPYEQYF	TGTGCCAGCAGCCCCCGACAGGGACCCTACGAGCAGTACTTC
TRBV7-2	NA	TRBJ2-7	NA	CASRRAEYEQYF	TGTGCCAGCAGGCGAGCGGAGTACGAGCAGTACTTC
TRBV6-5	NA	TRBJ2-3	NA	CASSLRSSTDTQYF	TGTGCCAGCAGTTTGAGGTCCAGCACAGATACGCAGTATTTT
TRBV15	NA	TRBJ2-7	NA	CATSRETGQSYEQYF	TGTGCCACCAGCAGAGAAACAGGGCAATCCTACGAGCAGTACTTC
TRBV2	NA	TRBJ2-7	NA	CASSDYYEQYF	TGTGCCAGCAGTGATTACTACGAGCAGTACTTC
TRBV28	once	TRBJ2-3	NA	CASSPLWDASRAGTDTQYF	TGTGCCAGCAGCCCCCTTTGGGATGCTAGCCGGGCTGGCACAGATACGCAGTATTTT
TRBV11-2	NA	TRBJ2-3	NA	CASSPVDTQYF	TGTGCCAGCAGCCCCGTGGATACGCAGTATTTT
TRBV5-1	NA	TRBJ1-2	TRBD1	CASSLDRGTFGYTF	TGCGCCAGCAGCCTGGACAGGGGGACGTTTGGCTACACCTTC
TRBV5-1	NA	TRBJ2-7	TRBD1	CASSSGTARGGEQYF	TGCGCCAGCAGCTCCGGGACAGCGCGTGGAGGCGAGCAGTACTTC
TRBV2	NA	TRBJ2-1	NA	CASRASPYNEQFF	TGTGCCAGCAGGGCCTCCCCATACAATGAGCAGTTCTTC
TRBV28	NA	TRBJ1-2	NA	CATEGGAESSGYTF	TGTGCCACCGAGGGAGGGGCGGAGTCTTCGGGCTACACCTTC
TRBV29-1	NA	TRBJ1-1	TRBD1	CSVESGQGATFF	TGCAGCGTTGAATCGGGACAGGGGGCTACTTTCTTT
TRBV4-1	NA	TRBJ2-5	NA	CASSQDGGGAETQYF	TGCGCCAGCAGCCAAGATGGTGGTGGGGCGGAGACCCAGTACTTC
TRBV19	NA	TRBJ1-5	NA	CASSIRGPQPQHF	TGTGCCAGTAGTATCAGGGGCCCTCAGCCCCAGCATTTT
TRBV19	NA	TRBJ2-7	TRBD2	CASSIGTSGPSYEQYF	TGTGCCAGTAGTATAGGGACTAGCGGGCCCTCCTACGAGCAGTACTTC
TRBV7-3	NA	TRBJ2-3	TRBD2	CASSERGHYTDTQYF	TGTGCCAGCTCTGAGCGGGGGCATTACACAGATACGCAGTATTTT
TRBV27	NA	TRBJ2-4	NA	CASSPNPGTDIQYF	TGTGCCAGCAGTCCAAACCCGGGAACCGACATTCAGTACTTC
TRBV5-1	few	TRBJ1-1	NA	CASSLSVDSGSPEAFF	TGCGCCAGCAGCTTGAGCGTGGATTCGGGGAGCCCTGAAGCTTTCTTT
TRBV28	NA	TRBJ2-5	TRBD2	CASSVAGFETQYF	TGTGCCAGCAGTGTAGCGGGGTTTGAGACCCAGTACTTC
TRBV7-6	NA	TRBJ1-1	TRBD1	CASSLEDRVRFCTEAFF	TGTGCCAGCAGCTTAGAGGACAGGGTGAGGTTTTGCACTGAAGCTTTCTTT
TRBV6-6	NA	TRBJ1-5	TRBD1	CASSYTGDNQPQHF	TGTGCCAGCAGTTACACAGGGGATAATCAGCCCCAGCATTTT
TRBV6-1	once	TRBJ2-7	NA	CASSDRGIRDEQYF	TGTGCCAGCAGTGATAGGGGGATCAGAGACGAGCAGTACTTC
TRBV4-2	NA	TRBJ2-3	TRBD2	CASSQGDLAGAVTDTQYF	TGTGCCAGCAGCCAAGGCGACCTAGCGGGAGCGGTGACAGATACGCAGTATTTT
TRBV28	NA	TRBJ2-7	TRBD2	CASSSPRSLAGGSYEQYF	TGTGCCAGCAGTTCCCCGAGATCTCTAGCGGGAGGCTCCTACGAGCAGTACTTC
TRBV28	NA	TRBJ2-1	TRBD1	CASSTPGTGEKVEQFF	TGTGCCAGCAGTACCCCCGGGACAGGGGAAAAAGTTGAGCAGTTCTTC
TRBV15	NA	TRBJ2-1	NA	CATSGAPRVDEQFF	TGTGCCACCAGCGGTGCCCCGAGAGTAGATGAGCAGTTCTTC
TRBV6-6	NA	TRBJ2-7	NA	CASRESYEQYF	TGTGCCTCGAGGGAAAGCTACGAGCAGTACTTC
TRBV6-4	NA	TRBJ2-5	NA	CASSDSSGGQETQYF	TGTGCCAGCAGTGACTCGAGTGGCGGACAAGAGACCCAGTACTTC
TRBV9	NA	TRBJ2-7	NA	CASSPWSGLSSYEQYF	TGTGCCAGCAGTCCCTGGTCTGGCCTCAGCTCCTACGAGCAGTACTTC
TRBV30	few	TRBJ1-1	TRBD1	CAWAGGWNTEAFF	TGTGCCTGGGCAGGGGGATGGAACACTGAAGCTTTCTTT
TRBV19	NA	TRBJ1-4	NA	CASTFQRKLFF	TGTGCCAGTACGTTTCAGAGGAAACTGTTTTTT
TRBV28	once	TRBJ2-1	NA	CASSIFGTGYNEQFF	TGTGCCAGCAGTATATTCGGGACTGGCTACAATGAGCAGTTCTTC
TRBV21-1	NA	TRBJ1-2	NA	CASSTAGGGYTF	TGTGCCAGCAGCACGGCAGGGGGAGGCTACACCTTC
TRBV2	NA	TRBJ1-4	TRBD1	CASTSQGATNEKLFF	TGTGCCAGCACATCTCAGGGGGCAACTAATGAAAAACTGTTTTTT
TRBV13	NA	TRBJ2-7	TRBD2	CASSLPRTSGSLRDAPAYEQYF	TGTGCCAGCAGCTTACCCCGAACTAGCGGGAGCCTCCGGGACGCACCTGCCTACGAGCAGTACTTC
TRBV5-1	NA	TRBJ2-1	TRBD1	CASSGQGALSYNEQFF	TGCGCCAGCAGCGGACAGGGTGCCCTTTCCTACAATGAGCAGTTCTTC
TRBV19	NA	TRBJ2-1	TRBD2	CASSIPLAGNGYNEQFF	TGTGCCAGTAGTATCCCGCTAGCGGGGAACGGTTACAATGAGCAGTTCTTC
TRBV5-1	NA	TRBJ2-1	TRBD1	CASSLGQGVGNEQFF	TGCGCCAGCAGCTTGGGGCAGGGGGTGGGCAATGAGCAGTTCTTC
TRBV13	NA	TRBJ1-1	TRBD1	CASSTLIQTGTGGVTEAFF	TGTGCCAGCAGCACACTAATTCAAACCGGGACAGGGGGCGTTACTGAAGCTTTCTTT
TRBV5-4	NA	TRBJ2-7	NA	CASSLAGGSYEQYF	TGTGCCAGCAGCTTGGCGGGGGGCAGCTACGAGCAGTACTTC
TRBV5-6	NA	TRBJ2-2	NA	CASSLRRLAGELFF	TGTGCCAGCAGCTTGCGACGCCTAGCCGGGGAGCTGTTTTTT
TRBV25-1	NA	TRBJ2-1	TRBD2	CASSGTSGGADNEQFF	TGTGCCAGCAGTGGGACTAGCGGGGGGGCCGACAATGAGCAGTTCTTC
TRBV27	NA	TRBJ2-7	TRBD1	CASSFYGQGNYEQYF	TGTGCCAGCAGTTTTTACGGACAGGGGAACTACGAGCAGTACTTC
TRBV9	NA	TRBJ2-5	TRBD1	CASSSGGGQETQYF	TGTGCCAGCAGCTCAGGGGGCGGGCAAGAGACCCAGTACTTC
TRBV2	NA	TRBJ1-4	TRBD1	CASAGQGGKLFF	TGTGCCAGCGCCGGACAGGGGGGAAAACTGTTTTTT
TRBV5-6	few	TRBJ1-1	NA	CASSRSGRLNTEAFF	TGTGCCAGCAGCCGATCAGGGCGTTTGAACACTGAAGCTTTCTTT
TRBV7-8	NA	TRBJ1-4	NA	CASSLSSGSEEKLFF	TGTGCCAGCAGCTTATCCTCGGGGAGTGAAGAAAAACTGTTTTTT
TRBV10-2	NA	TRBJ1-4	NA	CASHGLTNEKLFF	TGCGCCAGCCACGGACTTACTAATGAAAAACTGTTTTTT
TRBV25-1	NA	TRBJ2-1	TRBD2	CASSERMGSGTNEQFF	TGTGCCAGCAGTGAAAGGATGGGTAGCGGGACTAATGAGCAGTTCTTC
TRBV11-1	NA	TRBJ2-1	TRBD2	CASSLLLTSGNTNEQFF	TGTGCCAGCAGCTTATTGCTTACTAGCGGGAACACCAATGAGCAGTTCTTC
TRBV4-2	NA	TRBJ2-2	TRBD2	CASSQKGGLAGVRDTGELFF	TGTGCCAGCAGCCAAAAGGGGGGACTAGCGGGAGTGCGGGACACCGGGGAGCTGTTTTTT
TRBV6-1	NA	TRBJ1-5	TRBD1	CASRVRGTVDSNQPQHF	TGTGCCAGCCGTGTACGGGGGACAGTGGATAGCAATCAGCCCCAGCATTTT
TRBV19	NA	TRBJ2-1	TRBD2	CASSPALTSGISNEQFF	TGTGCCAGTAGTCCCGCGCTTACTAGCGGGATAAGCAATGAGCAGTTCTTC
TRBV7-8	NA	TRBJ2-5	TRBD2	CAIRRGGETQYF	TGTGCCATCCGACGGGGGGGAGAGACCCAGTACTTC